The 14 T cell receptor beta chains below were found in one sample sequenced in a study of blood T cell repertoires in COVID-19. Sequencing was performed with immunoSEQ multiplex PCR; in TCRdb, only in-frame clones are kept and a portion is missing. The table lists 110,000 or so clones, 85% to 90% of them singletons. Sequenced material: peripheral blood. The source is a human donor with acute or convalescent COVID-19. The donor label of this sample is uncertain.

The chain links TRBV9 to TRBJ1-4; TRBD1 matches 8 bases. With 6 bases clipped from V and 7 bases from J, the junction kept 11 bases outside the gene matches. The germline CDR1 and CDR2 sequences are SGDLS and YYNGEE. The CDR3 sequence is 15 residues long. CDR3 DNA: TGTGCCAGCACCCTAACGGGACAGGAAGGTGAAAAACTGTTTTTT. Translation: CASTLTGQEGEKLFF.

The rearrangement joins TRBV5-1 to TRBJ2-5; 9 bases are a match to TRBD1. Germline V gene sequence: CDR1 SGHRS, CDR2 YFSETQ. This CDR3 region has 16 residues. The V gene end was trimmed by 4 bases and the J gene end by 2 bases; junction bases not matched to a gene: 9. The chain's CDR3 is CASSGGRDRAQETQYF. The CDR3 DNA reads TGCGCCAGCAGCGGGGGTCGGGACAGGGCACAAGAGACCCAGTACTTC.

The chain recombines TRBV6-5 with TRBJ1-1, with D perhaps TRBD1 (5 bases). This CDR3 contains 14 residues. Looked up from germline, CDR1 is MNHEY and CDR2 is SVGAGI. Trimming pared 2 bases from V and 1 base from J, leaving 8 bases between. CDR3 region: CASSYGQGNTEAFF. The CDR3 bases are TGTGCCAGCAGTTACGGGCAGGGGAACACTGAAGCTTTCTTT.

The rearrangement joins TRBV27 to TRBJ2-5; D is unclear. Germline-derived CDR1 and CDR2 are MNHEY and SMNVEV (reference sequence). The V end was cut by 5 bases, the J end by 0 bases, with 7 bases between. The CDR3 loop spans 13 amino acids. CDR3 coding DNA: TGTGCCAGCAGTACATCGTACCAAGAGACCCAGTACTTC. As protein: CASSTSYQETQYF.

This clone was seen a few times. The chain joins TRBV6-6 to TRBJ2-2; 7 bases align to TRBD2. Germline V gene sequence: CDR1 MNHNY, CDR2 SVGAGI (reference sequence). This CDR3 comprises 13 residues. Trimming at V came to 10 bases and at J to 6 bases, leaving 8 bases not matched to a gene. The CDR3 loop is CATKGRVAGELFF. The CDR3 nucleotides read TGTGCCACCAAAGGGAGGGTGGCCGGGGAGCTGTTTTTT.

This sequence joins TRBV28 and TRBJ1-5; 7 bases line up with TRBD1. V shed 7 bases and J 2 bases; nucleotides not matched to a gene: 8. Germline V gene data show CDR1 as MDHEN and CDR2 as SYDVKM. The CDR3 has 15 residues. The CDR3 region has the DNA TGTGCCAGCATCACATCCGGACAGGGCAATCAGCCCCAGCATTTT. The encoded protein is CASITSGQGNQPQHF.

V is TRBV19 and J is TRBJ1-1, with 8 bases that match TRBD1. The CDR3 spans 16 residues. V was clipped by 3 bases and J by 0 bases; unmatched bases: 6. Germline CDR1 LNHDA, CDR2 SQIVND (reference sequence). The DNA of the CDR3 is TGTGCCAGTAGTATCGGACAGGGACGCATGAACACTGAAGCTTTCTTT. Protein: CASSIGQGRMNTEAFF.

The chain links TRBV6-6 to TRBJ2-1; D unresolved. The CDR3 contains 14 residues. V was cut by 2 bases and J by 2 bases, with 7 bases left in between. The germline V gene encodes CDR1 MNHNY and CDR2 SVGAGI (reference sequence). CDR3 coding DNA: TGTGCCAGCAGTTACGCGATAACCTACAATGAGCAGTTCTTC. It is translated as CASSYAITYNEQFF.

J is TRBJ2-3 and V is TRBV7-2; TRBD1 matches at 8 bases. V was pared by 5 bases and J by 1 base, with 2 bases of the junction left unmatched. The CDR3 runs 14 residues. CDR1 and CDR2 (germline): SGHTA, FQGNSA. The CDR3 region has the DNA TGTGCCAGCAGCCCGGACAGGGGCACAGATACGCAGTATTTT. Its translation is CASSPDRGTDTQYF.

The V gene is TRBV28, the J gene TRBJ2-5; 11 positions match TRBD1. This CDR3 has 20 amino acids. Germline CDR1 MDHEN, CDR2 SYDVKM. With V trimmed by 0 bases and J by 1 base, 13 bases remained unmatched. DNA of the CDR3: TGTGCCAGCAGTTTATGGAACACGGCACCGGGACAGGGGGTCCAAGAGACCCAGTACTTC. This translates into CASSLWNTAPGQGVQETQYF.

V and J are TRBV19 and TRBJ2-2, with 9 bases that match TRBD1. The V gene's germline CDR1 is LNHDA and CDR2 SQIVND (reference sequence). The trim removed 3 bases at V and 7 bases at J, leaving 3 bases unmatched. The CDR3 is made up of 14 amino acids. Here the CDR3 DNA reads TGTGCCAGTAGTATCACAGGGGGCGGCGGGGAGCTGTTTTTT. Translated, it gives CASSITGGGGELFF.

CDR3 DNA: TGTGCCAGCAGCTCAGGGGCACAGGGGCGTCATGTGGGAGGCTACACCTTC. Translation gives CASSSGAQGRHVGGYTF. V is TRBV5-8 and J is TRBJ1-2; 7 bases match TRBD1. The CDR3 is 17 amino acids. J gave up 8 bases and V 3 bases, and 19 bases lay outside the gene matches. CDR1 is SGHTS and CDR2 is YDEGEE in the germline V gene. Using reference TRBV5-8 and TRBJ1-2 for the parts outside the CDR3, the full variable domain is EAGVTQSPTHLIKTRGQQATLRCSPISGHTSVYWYQQALGLGLQFLLWYDEGEERNRGNFPPRFSGRQFPNYSSELNVNALELEDSALYLCASSSGAQGRHVGGYTFGSGTRLTVV.

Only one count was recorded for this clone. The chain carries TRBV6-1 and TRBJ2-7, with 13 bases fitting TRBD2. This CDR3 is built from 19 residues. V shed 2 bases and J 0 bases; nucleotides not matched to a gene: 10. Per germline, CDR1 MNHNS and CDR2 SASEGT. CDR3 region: CASSEWGLAGFTGSYEQYF. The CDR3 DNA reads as TGTGCCAGCAGTGAATGGGGACTAGCGGGGTTCACGGGCTCCTACGAGCAGTACTTC.

CDR3 region: CASSLTSGGGTQYF. In nucleotides, the CDR3 is TGTGCCAGCAGCCTGACTAGCGGGGGCGGGACCCAGTACTTC. The genes are TRBV13 and TRBJ2-5, with TRBD2 identical over 12 bases. Per germline, CDR1 PRHDT and CDR2 FYEKMQ (reference sequence). CDR3 length: 14 residues. Germline trimming cut 5 bases from V and 7 bases from J; bases unmatched to any gene: 5.